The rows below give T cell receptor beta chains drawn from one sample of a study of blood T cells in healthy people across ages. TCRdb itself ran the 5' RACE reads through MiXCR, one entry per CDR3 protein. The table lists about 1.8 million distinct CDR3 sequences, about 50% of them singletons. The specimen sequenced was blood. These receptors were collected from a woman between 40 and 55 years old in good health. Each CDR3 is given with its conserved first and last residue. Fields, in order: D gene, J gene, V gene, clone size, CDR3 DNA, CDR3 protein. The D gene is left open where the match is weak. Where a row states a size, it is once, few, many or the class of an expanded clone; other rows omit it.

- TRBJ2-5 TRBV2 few TGTGCCAGCAGTCTTGACAGGCCGCCGAGGGAGACCCAGTACTTC CASSLDRPPRETQYF
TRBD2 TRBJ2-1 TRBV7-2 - TGTGCCAGCAGCCTGCTTGTAGCTAGCGGGGTCGATGAGCAGTTCTTC CASSLLVASGVDEQFF
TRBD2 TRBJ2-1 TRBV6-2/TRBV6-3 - TGTGCCAGCAGTTACTCGATATTACTAGCGGGGGCCTACAATGAGCAGTTCTTC CASSYSILLAGAYNEQFF
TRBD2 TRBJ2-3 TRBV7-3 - TGTGCCAGCAGCTTAAACGGACTAGCGGGGGGAGGAGATACGCAGTATTTT CASSLNGLAGGGDTQYF
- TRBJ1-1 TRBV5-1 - TGCGCCAGCAGTCCTACAGACAGGTCATACGCTGAAGCTTTCTTT CASSPTDRSYAEAFF
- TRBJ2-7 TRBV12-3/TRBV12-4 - TGTGCCAGCAGTTTAGAACAGTACTCCTACGAGCAGTACTTC CASSLEQYSYEQYF
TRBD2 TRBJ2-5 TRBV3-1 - TGTGCCAGCAGCCAGGGGAGACTAGCGGGGAAAGAGACCCAGTACTTC CASSQGRLAGKETQYF
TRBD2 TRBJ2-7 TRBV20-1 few TGCAGTGCTCCACGGGGACTAGCGGGTCTCGAGCAGTACTTC CSAPRGLAGLEQYF
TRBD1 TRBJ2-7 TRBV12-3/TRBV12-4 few TGTGCCAGCAGTTTATACAGGGGCTCCCTCGACGAGCAGTACTTC CASSLYRGSLDEQYF
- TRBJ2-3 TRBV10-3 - TGTGCCATCAGTGAACATTTCGACAGGTCAGATACGCAGTATTTT CAISEHFDRSDTQYF
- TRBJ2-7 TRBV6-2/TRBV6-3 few TGTGCCAGCAGTTACTATCGGGACTTCCGCTACGAGCAGTACTTC CASSYYRDFRYEQYF
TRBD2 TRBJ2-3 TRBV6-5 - TGTGCCAGCAGTGACAAGCGGGGATGGTATACGCAGTATTTT CASSDKRGWYTQYF
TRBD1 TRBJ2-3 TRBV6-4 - TGTGCCAGCAGCCCCGTGGACAGGGGAAGGACAGATACGCAGTATTTT CASSPVDRGRTDTQYF
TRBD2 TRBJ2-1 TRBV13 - TGTGCCAGCAGCTACGGGGGGTATTGGCAGTTCTTC CASSYGGYWQFF
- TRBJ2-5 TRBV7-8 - TGTGCCAGCAGCCTAGGGGCGGGGCCCGGGGAGACCCAGTACTTC CASSLGAGPGETQYF
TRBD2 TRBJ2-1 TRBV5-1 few TGCGCCAGCAGCTGGAATAGCGGGGGGGCGGGCGATGAGCAGTTCTTC CASSWNSGGAGDEQFF
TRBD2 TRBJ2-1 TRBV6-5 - TGTGCCAGCAGCCGAACTAGCGGGGGGGAGCATGAGCAGTTCTTC CASSRTSGGEHEQFF
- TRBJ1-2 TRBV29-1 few TGCAGCGTTGGTGAATATGGCTACACCTTC CSVGEYGYTF
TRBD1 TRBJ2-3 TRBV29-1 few TGCAGCGTTGGAGGGACAGGGGCCACAGATACGCAGTATTTT CSVGGTGATDTQYF
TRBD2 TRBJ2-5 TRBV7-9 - TGTGCCAGCAGCTCCCCCCTCTCGGGGGGGCCGGAGACCCAGTACTTC CASSSPLSGGPETQYF
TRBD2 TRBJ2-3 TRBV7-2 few TGTGCCAGCAGCTTATACTCAACAGGACTAGCGGGTAGCACAGATACGCAGTATTTT CASSLYSTGLAGSTDTQYF
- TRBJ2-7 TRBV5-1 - TGCGCCAGCAGCGGTGCAGCCGCCTACGAGCAGTACTTC CASSGAAAYEQYF
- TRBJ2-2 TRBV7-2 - TGTGCCAGCAGCGGCCGTAGCGGCCCGAACACCGGGGAGCTGTTTTTT CASSGRSGPNTGELFF
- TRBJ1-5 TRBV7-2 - TGTGCCAGCAGCCCAACAGGGCTGCAGCCCCAGCATTTT CASSPTGLQPQHF
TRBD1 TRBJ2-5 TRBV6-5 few TGTGCCAGCAGTCAACAAGGGGGCTGGGAGACCCAGTACTTC CASSQQGGWETQYF
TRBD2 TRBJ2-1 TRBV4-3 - TGCGCCAGCAGCCACCGGGAGGGAAGAAGCAATGAGCAGTTCTTC CASSHREGRSNEQFF
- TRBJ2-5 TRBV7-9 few TGTGCCAGCAGCCCGCGTCGAGGTCCAGAGACCCAGTACTTC CASSPRRGPETQYF
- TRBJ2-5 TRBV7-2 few TGTGCCAGCAGCCAGACGGTAGCGGAAGAGACCCAGTACTTC CASSQTVAEETQYF
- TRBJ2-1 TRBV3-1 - TGTGCCAGCAGCCAAGATATGCGCCACAATGAGCAGTTCTTC CASSQDMRHNEQFF
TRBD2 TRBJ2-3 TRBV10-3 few TGTGCCATCAGTCCGGCTAGCGGTACGCAGTATTTT CAISPASGTQYF
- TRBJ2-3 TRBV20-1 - TGCAGTGCTAGAGTGCTCATCAGGGACCCCACAGATACGCAGTATTTT CSARVLIRDPTDTQYF
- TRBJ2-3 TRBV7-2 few TGTGCCAGCAGCTTCACCTTAGGGACAGATACGCAGTATTTT CASSFTLGTDTQYF
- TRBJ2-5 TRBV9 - TGTGCCAGCAGCGTAAGGGGGACTTCGAAAGAGACCCAGTACTTC CASSVRGTSKETQYF
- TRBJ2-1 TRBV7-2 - TGTGCCAGCAGTTCCCCTCCGGGACACGGATACAATGAGCAGTTCTTC CASSSPPGHGYNEQFF
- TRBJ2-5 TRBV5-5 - TGTGCCAGCAGCGCTCTACCACCGGGGGCCCAGTACTTC CASSALPPGAQYF
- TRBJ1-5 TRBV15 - TGTGCCACCAGCAGACAGGACCCCGGGCCCCAGCATTTT CATSRQDPGPQHF
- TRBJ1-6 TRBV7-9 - TGTGCCAGCAGCTTAGCTCGCCCCTCCTATAATTCACCCCTCCACTTT CASSLARPSYNSPLHF
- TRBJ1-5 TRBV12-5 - TGTGCTAGTGGTTTGGCGAATGAAATGAGCAATCAGCCCCAGCATTTT CASGLANEMSNQPQHF
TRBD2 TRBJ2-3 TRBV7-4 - TGTGCCAGCAGCTTAGCCTCTAGCGGGGCAAAAGATACGCAGTATTTT CASSLASSGAKDTQYF
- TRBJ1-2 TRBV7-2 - TGTGCCAGCAGCACCGGGCTGCGTGAGCGGGGCTACACCTTC CASSTGLRERGYTF